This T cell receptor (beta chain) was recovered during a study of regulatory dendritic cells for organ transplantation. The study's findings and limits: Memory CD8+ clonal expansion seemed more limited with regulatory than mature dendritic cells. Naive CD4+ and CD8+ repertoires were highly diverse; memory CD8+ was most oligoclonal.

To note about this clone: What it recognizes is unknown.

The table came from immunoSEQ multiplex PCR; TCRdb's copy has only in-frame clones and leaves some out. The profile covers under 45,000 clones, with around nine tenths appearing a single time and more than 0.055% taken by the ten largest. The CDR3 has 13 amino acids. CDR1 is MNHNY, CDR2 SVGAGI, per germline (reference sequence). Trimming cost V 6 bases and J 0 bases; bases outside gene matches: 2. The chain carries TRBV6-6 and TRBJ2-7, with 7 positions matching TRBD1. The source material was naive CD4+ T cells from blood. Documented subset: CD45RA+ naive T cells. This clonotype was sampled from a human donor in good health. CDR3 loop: CASRGQSSYEQYF. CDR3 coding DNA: TGTGCCAGCAGGGGACAGAGCTCCTACGAGCAGTACTTC.